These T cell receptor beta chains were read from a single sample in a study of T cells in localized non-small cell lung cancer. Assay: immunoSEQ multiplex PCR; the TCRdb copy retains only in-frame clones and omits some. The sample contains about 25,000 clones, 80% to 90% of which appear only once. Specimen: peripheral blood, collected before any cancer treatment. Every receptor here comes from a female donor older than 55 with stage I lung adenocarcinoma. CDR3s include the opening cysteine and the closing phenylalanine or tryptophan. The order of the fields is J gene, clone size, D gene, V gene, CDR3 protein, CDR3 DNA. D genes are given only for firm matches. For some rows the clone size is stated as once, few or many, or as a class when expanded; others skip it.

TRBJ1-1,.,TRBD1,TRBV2,CASRGGPNTEAFF,TGTGCCAGCAGAGGGGGCCCAAACACTGAAGCTTTCTTT
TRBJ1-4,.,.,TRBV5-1,CASSLRGDTNEKLFF,TGCGCCAGCAGCTTGCGTGGAGACACTAATGAAAAACTGTTTTTT
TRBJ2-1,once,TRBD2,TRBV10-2,CASSGRLAGVGEQFF,TGCGCCAGCAGTGGCAGACTAGCGGGAGTCGGTGAGCAGTTCTTC
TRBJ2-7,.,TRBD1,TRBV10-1,CASSESGTGAYEQYF,TGCGCCAGCAGTGAATCCGGGACAGGGGCCTACGAGCAGTACTTC
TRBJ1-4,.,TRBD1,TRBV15,CATSTGQGNEKLFF,TGTGCCACCAGCACAGGACAGGGTAATGAAAAACTGTTTTTT
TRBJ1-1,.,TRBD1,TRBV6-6,CASSYFGRGPNTEAFF,TGTGCCAGCAGTTACTTCGGGAGGGGGCCCAACACTGAAGCTTTCTTT
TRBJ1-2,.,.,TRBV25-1,CASSSTGTDGYTF,TGTGCCAGCAGTAGTACAGGCACGGATGGCTACACCTTC
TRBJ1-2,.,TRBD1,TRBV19,CASSILAGGYYGYTF,TGTGCCAGTAGTATTCTCGCAGGGGGCTACTATGGCTACACCTTC
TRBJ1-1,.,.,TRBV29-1,CSVNYGGSAFF,TGCAGCGTTAATTATGGGGGGAGCGCTTTCTTT
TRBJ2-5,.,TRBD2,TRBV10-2,CASKRAGDGETQYF,TGCGCCAGCAAGCGAGCGGGAGACGGGGAGACCCAGTACTTC
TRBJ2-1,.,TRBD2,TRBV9,CASSGGSKSEQFF,TGTGCCAGCAGCGGCGGGAGTAAGAGTGAGCAGTTCTTC
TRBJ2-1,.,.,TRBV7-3,CASSPGPRYVNEQFF,TGTGCCAGCAGCCCGGGACCCCGGTACGTGAATGAGCAGTTCTTC
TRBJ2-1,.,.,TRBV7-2,CASSLVSWDEQFF,TGTGCCAGCAGCTTAGTGTCTTGGGATGAGCAGTTCTTC
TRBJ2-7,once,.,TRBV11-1,CASSLGAGISYEQYF,TGTGCCAGCAGCTTAGGGGCGGGGATCTCCTACGAGCAGTACTTC
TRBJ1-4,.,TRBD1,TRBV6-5,CASSPTWDREKLFF,TGTGCCAGCAGCCCGACATGGGACAGGGAAAAACTGTTTTTT
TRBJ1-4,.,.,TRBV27,CASSLRGSGVEKLFF,TGTGCCAGCAGTTTAAGGGGATCTGGGGTTGAAAAACTGTTTTTT
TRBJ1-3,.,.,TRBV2,CASSETAGNTIYF,TGTGCCAGCAGTGAGACCGCGGGGAACACCATATATTTT